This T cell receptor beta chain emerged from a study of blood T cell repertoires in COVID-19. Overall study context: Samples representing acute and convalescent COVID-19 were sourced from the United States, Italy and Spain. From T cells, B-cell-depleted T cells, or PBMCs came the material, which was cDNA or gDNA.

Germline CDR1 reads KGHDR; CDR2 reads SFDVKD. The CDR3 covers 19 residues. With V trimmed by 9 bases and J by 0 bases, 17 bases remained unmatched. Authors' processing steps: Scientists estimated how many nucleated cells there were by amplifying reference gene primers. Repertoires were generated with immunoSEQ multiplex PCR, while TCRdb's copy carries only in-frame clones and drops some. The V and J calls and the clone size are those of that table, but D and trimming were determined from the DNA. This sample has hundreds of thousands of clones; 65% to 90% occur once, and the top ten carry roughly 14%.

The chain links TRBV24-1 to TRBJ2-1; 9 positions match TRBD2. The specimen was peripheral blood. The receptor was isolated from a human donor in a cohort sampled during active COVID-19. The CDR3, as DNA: TGTGCCACCGCTGGCGGAGCGGGGGGCCCCTTGAGCTCCTACAATGAGCAGTTCTTC. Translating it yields CATAGGAGGPLSSYNEQFF.